The clone carrying this T cell receptor beta chain has just one count. This record comes from a study of CD8+ T cells in alopecia areata. At the level of the study: Treated patients received oral tofacitinib, 5 to 10 mg twice daily. Tofacitinib ran 6 to 18 months, followed by 6 months off drug.

Extracted from the samples, RNA was reverse transcribed into cDNA to serve as the sequencing template. Profiling relied on immunoSEQ multiplex PCR, and the TCRdb table lists in-frame clones only, not all of them. The table includes about 150,000 clones, roughly 44% detected once. Individuals with alopecia areata gave both lesional scalp punch biopsies and peripheral blood for collection. Using a FACSAria, the CD4+ and CD8+ T cells were sorted from the PBMCs. Germline CDR1 is MNHEY and CDR2 is SVGAGI. The ends lost 10 bases at V and 4 bases at J; junction bases unmatched: 10. The CDR3 covers 14 residues.

The TCR originated in a human donor with alopecia areata. This chain links TRBV6-5 with TRBJ2-7; 10 bases map to TRBD2. Sequenced: CD4+ T cells sorted from blood. The CDR3 loop is CATGPGSGRYEQYF. The DNA for the CDR3 is TGTGCCACCGGACCGGGTAGCGGGAGGTACGAGCAGTACTTC.